The clone carrying this T cell receptor (beta chain) was detected only a few times. Its antigen is undetermined. The assay was immunoSEQ multiplex PCR, and TCRdb's table has in-frame clones only and misses some. The sample has 850 to 1,100 clones; roughly 22% are singletons. Samples of adjacent lung lacking atypia were obtained no closer than 2 cm to the tumor margin. Germline CDR1 SGHRS, CDR2 YFSETQ. Trimming removed 4 bases at V and 6 bases at J, with 16 bases between. This CDR3 is built from 15 residues. These data are taken from a study of T cells in localized non-small cell lung cancer. Study findings and constraints: Clonality peaked in uninvolved adjacent lung rather than tumor. Appearance in adjacent lung was seen for a median approximately 58 of the top 100 tumor clones. Since sequencing was restricted to only one region of the tumor, intratumor heterogeneity remains a possibility.

The sequence derives from a male donor older than 55 with stage I lung adenocarcinoma. The sample in question was normal lung tissue next to the tumor, obtained before any cancer treatment. This rearrangement joins TRBV5-1 to TRBJ2-2; the D gene is possibly TRBD1 (6 bases). CDR3 in amino acids: CASSPSDSPSGELFF. The DNA for the CDR3 is TGCGCCAGCAGCCCCTCGGACAGTCCATCCGGGGAGCTGTTTTTT.